These 18 T cell receptor beta chains came from one sample sequenced in a study of T cells expressing NK-cell markers. TCRdb re-called the 5' RACE reads and catalogs CDR3 proteins one per entry, DNA excluded. Recorded for this sample: roughly 420,000 distinct CDR3 sequences. The sample taken for sequencing was blood T cells: a sorted CD56 or NKG2C T cell subset, CD4+ or CD8+ T cells, or bulk PBMC T cells (not recorded which). These receptors were taken from a woman between 18 and 70 years old in good health.

The gene calls are TRBV12-3 or TRBV12-4 and TRBJ2-1; TCRdb gives TRBD1 as the D gene, but with no DNA this cannot be confirmed. The CDR3 extends over 14 amino acids. CDR3 sequence: CASLRDRGLNEQFF.

The V and J genes are TRBV12-3 or TRBV12-4 and TRBJ1-3; the D call from TCRdb, TRBD1, cannot be confirmed without DNA. CDR3 size: 15 residues. CDR3 in amino acids: CASSIQGFSGNTIYF.

The chain is built from TRBV30 and TRBJ1-6. This CDR3 is 16 amino acids long. Germline V gene data show CDR1 as GTSNPN and CDR2 as SVGIG (reference sequence). The CDR3 is CAWSRKSRGAHSPLHF.

The chain's CDR3 is CASTPGGTGGLYGYTF. The chain joins TRBV7-6 to TRBJ1-2; TCRdb indicates TRBD1, and absent DNA this call remains unverified. The CDR3 runs 16 residues. CDR1 is SGHVS, CDR2 FNYEAQ, per germline.

The chain recombines TRBV6-2 or TRBV6-3 with TRBJ2-2; TCRdb picks TRBD2, but there is no DNA to check that call. Germline CDR1 is MNHEY and CDR2 is SVGEGT. The CDR3 sequence is 16 residues long. This chain's CDR3 is CASSYSVEGNTGELFF.

The chain links TRBV7-6 to TRBJ2-5; TCRdb selects TRBD2, and the lack of DNA leaves this call unchecked. The V gene's germline CDR1 is SGHVS and CDR2 FNYEAQ. The CDR3 totals 15 residues. CDR3 region: CASSIGGMGGETQYF.

The V call is TRBV5-3, the J call TRBJ1-1; TCRdb's D call, TRBD1, is unchecked because there is no DNA. TRBV5-3 is an ORF; its function is uncertain. The CDR3 runs 16 residues. This chain's CDR3 is CARSLEGQGLNTEAFF.

The rearrangement uses TRBV7-2 and TRBJ1-2. This CDR3 contains 15 residues. Per the germline V gene, CDR1 is SGHTA and CDR2 is FQGNSA. CDR3: CASSLNSWTVDGYTF.

This CDR3 is CASSQDRLKPNTGELFF. The chain has TRBV4-1 and TRBJ2-2; without DNA, the TCRdb call of TRBD2 cannot be checked. Germline CDR1 and CDR2: MGHRA and YSYEKL. The CDR3 sequence is 17 residues long.

The V gene is TRBV4-1, the J gene TRBJ2-3; there is no DNA to check the TCRdb D call of TRBD2. Germline assignment: CDR1 MGHRA and CDR2 YSYEKL. This CDR3 has 14 amino acids. The CDR3 is CASSQVAGSDTQYF.

This chain links TRBV2 with TRBJ1-5. Germline CDR1 and CDR2: SNHLY and FYNNEI. This CDR3 contains 15 residues. CDR3 protein: CASSDSLTSNQPQHF.

The V call is TRBV7-9, the J call TRBJ2-2; as DNA is missing, the TRBD1 call by TCRdb cannot be tested. CDR3 length equals 16 residues. The germline CDR1 and CDR2 sequences are SEHNR and FQNEAQ (reference sequence). The CDR3 protein is CASSPPERPNTGELFF. The entire variable domain, with the rest obtained from reference TRBV7-9 and TRBJ2-2, is as follows: DTGVSQNPRHKITKRGQNVTFRCDPISEHNRLYWYRQTLGQGPEFLTYFQNEAQLEKSRLLSDRFSAERPKGSFSTLEIQRTEQGDSAMYLCASSPPERPNTGELFFGEGSRLTVL.

V is TRBV2 and J is TRBJ2-1; the TCRdb D gene call, TRBD1, has no DNA to confirm it. The CDR3 runs to 16 residues. Germline V CDR1 and CDR2: SNHLY, FYNNEI. Here the CDR3 reads CASRGHRASEGNEQFF.

The genes are TRBV10-3 and TRBJ2-3; TCRdb outputs TRBD2, but without DNA this stays unchecked. This CDR3 is built from 14 residues. Germline CDR1 reads ENHRY; CDR2 reads SYGVKD. This CDR3 reads CAISASTIADTQYF.

The chain combines TRBV4-1 with TRBJ1-3. Germline-derived CDR1 and CDR2 are MGHRA and YSYEKL. This CDR3 spans 15 amino acids. The CDR3 loop is CASSLIQASRNTIYF.

The rearrangement uses TRBV27 and TRBJ2-7. There are 11 residues in the CDR3. Germline lookup yields CDR1 MNHEY and CDR2 SMNVEV (reference sequence). The CDR3 region is CASRRYHEQYF.

The CDR3 region is CASSQVADGGNTIYF. The chain is built from TRBV3-1 and TRBJ1-3. CDR3 length: 15 residues. CDR1 is LGHDT and CDR2 is YNNKEL in the germline V gene (reference sequence).

The V call is TRBV20-1, the J call TRBJ1-1. Germline lookup yields CDR1 DFQATT and CDR2 SNEGSKA (reference sequence). This CDR3 region has 13 residues. The CDR3 region is CSAREQPNTEAFF.